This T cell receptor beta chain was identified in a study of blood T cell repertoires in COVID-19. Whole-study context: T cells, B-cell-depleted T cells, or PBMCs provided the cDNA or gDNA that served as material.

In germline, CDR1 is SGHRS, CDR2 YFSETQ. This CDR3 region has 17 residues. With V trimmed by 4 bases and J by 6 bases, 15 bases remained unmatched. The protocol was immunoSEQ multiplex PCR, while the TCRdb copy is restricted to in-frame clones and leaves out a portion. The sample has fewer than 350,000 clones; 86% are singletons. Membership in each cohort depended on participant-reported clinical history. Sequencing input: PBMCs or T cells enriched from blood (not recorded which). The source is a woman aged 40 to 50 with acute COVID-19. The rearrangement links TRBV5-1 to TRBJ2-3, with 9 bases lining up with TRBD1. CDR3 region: CASSRETTGGRADTQYF. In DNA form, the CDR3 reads TGCGCCAGCAGCAGGGAGACGACAGGGGGACGAGCGGATACGCAGTATTTT.